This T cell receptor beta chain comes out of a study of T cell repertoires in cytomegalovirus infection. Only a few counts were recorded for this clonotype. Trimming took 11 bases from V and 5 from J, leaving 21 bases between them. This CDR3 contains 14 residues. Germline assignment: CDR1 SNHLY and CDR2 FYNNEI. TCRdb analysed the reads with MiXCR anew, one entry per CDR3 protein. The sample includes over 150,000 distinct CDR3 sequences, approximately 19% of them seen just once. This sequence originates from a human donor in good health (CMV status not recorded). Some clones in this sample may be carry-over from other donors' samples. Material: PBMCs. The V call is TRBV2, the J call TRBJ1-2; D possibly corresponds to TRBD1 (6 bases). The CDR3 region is CAGQGQGMGYGYTF. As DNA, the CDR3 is TGTGCCGGTCAAGGGCAGGGGATGGGGTATGGCTACACCTTC.